The present T cell receptor (beta chain) was sequenced within a study of monozygotic twins with inflammatory bowel disease. TCRdb re-called the 5' RACE reads, yielding one record per CDR3 amino acid sequence without DNA. This sample's table has fewer than 200,000 distinct CDR3 sequences. CDR3 size: 15 residues. The chain employs TRBV12-3 or TRBV12-4 and TRBJ2-5; the TCRdb call, TRBD2, lacks DNA for checking. The sequence was collected from a human donor with ulcerative colitis or Crohn's disease, or a healthy co-twin of an affected twin (not recorded which). Sequencing was done on a sample of blood. The CDR3 loop reads CASRPRLAAQETQYF.